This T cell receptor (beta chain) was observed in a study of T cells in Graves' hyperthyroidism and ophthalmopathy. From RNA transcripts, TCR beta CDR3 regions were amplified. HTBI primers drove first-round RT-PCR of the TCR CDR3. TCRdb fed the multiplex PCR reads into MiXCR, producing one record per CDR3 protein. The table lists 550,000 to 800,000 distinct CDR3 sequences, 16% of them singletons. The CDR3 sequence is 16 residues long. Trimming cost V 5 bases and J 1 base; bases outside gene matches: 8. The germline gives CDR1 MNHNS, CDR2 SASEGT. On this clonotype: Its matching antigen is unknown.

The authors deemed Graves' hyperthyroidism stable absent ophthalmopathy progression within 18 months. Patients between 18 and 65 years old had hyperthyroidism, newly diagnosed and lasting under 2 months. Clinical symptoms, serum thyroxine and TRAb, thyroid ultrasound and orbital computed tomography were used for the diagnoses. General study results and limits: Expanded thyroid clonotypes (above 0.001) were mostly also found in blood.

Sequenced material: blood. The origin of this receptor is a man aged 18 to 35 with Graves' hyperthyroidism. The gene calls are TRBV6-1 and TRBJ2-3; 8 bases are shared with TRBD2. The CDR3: CASSKRGGLGTDTQYF. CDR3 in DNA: TGTGCCAGCAGTAAACGGGGGGGTCTGGGCACAGATACGCAGTATTTT.